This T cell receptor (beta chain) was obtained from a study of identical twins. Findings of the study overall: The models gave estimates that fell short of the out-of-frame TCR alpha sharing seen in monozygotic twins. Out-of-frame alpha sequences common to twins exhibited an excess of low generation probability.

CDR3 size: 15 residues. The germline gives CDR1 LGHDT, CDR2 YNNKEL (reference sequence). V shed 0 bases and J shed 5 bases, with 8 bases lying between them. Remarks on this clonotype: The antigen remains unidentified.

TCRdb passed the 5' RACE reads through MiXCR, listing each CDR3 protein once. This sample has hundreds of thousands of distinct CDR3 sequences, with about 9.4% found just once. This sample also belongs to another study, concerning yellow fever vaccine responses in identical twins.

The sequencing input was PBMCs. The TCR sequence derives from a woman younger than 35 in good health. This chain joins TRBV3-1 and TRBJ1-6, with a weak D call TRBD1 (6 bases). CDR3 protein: CASSQDPGDNSPLHF. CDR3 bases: TGTGCCAGCAGCCAAGATCCAGGGGATAATTCACCCCTCCACTTT.